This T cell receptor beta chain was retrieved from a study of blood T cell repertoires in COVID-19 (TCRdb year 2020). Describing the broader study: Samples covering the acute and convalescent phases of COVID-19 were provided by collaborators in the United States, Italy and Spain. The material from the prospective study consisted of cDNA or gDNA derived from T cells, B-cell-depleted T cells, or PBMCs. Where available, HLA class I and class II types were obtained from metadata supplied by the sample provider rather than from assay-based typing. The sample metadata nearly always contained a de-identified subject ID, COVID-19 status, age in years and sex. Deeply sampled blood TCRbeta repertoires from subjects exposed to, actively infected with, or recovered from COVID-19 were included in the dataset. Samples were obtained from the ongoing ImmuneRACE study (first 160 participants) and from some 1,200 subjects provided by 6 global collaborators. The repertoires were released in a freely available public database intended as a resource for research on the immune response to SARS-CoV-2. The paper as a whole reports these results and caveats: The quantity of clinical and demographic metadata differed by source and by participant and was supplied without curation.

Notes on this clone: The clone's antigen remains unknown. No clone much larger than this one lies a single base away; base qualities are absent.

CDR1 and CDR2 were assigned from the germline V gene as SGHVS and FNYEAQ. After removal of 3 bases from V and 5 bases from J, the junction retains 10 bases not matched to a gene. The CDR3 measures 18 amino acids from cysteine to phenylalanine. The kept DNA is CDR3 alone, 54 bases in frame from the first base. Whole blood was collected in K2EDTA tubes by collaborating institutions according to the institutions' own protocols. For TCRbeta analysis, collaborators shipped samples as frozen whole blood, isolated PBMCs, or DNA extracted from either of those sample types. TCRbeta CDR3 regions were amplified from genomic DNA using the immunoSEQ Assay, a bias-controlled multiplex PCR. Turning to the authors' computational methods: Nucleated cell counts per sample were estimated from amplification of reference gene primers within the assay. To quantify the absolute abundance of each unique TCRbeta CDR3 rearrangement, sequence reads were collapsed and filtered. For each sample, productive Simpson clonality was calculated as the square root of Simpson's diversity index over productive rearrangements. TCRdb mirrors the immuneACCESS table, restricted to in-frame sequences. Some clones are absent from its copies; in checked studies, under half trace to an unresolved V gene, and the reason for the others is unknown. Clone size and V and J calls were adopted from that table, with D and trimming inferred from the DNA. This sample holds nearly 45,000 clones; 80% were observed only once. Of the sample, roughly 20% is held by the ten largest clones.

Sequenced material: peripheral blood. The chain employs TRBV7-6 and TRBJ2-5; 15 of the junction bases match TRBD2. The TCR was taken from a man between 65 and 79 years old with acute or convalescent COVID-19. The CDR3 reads CASSLGEPGTSGGETQYF. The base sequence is TGTGCCAGCAGCTTGGGAGAACCTGGGACTAGCGGGGGGGAGACCCAGTACTTC.